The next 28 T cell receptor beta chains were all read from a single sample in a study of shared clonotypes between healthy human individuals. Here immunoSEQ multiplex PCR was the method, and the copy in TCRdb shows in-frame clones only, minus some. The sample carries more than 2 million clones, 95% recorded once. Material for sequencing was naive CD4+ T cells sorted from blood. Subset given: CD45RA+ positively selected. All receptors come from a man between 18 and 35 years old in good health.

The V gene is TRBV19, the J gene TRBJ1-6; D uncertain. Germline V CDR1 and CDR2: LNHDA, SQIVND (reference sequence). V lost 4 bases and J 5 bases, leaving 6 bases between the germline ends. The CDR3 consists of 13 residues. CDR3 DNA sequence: TGTGCCAGTAGTAGTCAGAATAATTCACCCCTCCACTTT. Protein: CASSSQNNSPLHF.

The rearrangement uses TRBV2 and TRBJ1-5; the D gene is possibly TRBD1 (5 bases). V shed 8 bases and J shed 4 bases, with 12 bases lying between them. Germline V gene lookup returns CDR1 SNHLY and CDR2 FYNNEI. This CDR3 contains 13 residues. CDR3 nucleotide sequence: TGTGCCAGCGGGGGGACGGATAATCAGCCCCAGCATTTT. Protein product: CASGGTDNQPQHF.

The CDR3 reads CASSQPSRAGEAKNIQYF. In nucleotides, the CDR3 is TGTGCCAGCAGCCAGCCTTCTAGGGCGGGAGAAGCCAAAAACATTCAGTACTTC. The V gene is TRBV13, the J gene TRBJ2-4; TRBD2 matches at 7 bases. After removal of 5 bases from V and 0 bases from J, the junction contained 13 bases not matched to a gene. The CDR3 is made up of 18 amino acids. Germline CDR1 reads PRHDT; CDR2 reads FYEKMQ (reference sequence).

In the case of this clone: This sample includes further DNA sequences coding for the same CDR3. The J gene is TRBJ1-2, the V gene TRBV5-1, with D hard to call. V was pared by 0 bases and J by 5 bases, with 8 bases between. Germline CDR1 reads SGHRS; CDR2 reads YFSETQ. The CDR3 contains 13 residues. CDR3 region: CASSLGQNYGYTF. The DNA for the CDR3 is TGCGCCAGCAGCTTGGGGCAGAATTATGGCTACACCTTC.

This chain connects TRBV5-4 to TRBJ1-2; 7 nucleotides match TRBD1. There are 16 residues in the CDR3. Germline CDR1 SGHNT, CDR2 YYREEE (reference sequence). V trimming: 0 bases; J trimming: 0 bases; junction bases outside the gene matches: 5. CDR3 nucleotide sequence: TGTGCCAGCAGCTTGGTACAGGGGTCGTCTAACTATGGCTACACCTTC. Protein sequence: CASSLVQGSSNYGYTF.

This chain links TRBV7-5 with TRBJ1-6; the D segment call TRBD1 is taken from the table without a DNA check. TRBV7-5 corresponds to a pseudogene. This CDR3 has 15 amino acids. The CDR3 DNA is TGTGCCAGAACGAAAGGACAGATAAATAATTCACCCCTCCACTTT. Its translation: CARTKGQINNSPLHF.

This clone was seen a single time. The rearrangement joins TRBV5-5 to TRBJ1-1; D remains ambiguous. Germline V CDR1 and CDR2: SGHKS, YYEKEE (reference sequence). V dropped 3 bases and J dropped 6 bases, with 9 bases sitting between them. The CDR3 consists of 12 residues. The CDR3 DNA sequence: TGTGCCAGCAGCTGGGGAAGCCCTGAAGCTTTCTTT. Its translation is CASSWGSPEAFF.

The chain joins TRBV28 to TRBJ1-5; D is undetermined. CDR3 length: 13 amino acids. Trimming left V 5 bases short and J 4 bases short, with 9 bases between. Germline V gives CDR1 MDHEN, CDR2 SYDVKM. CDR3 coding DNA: TGTGCCAGCAGTCGGGTGTCGAATCAGCCCCAGCATTTT. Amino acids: CASSRVSNQPQHF. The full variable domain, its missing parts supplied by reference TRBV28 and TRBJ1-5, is DVKVTQSSRYLVKRTGEKVFLECVQDMDHENMFWYRQDPGLGLRLIYFSYDVKMKEKGDIPEGYSVSREKKERFSLILESASTNQTSMYLCASSRVSNQPQHFGDGTRLSIL.

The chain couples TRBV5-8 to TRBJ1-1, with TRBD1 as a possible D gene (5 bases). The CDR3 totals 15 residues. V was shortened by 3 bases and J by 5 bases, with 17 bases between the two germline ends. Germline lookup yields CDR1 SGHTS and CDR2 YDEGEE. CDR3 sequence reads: CASSSPGRGETEAFF. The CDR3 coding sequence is TGTGCCAGCAGCTCCCCGGGACGGGGGGAGACTGAAGCTTTCTTT.

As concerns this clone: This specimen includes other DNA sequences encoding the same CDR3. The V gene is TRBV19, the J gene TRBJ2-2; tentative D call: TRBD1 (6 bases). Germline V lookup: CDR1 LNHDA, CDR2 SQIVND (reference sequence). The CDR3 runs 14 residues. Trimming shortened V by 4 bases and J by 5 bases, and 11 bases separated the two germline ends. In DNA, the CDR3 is TGTGCCAGTAGTAACACAGGGAATACCGGGGAGCTGTTTTTT. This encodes CASSNTGNTGELFF.

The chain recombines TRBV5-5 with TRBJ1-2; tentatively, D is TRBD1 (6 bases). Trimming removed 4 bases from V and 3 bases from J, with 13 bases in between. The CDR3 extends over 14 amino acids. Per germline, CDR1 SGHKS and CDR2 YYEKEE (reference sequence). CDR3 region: CASSPQQGYYGYTF. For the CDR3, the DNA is TGTGCCAGCAGCCCGCAACAGGGCTACTATGGCTACACCTTC.

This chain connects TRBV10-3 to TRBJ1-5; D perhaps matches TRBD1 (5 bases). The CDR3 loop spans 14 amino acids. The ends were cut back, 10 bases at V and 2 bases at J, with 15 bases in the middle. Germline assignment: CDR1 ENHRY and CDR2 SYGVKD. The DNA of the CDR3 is TGTGCCACCTCGGGCACAGGTGGCAATCAGCCCCAGCATTTT. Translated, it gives CATSGTGGNQPQHF.

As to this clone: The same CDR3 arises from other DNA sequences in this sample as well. The CDR3, as DNA: TGTGCCAGCAGCGTAGGGACAACCCCTAATTCACCCCTCCACTTT. Protein sequence: CASSVGTTPNSPLHF. The chain uses TRBV9 and TRBJ1-6; D possibly corresponds to TRBD1 (5 bases). Trimming shortened V by 0 bases and J by 6 bases, and 10 bases separated the two germline ends. This CDR3 region has 15 residues. The germline V gene encodes CDR1 SGDLS and CDR2 YYNGEE.

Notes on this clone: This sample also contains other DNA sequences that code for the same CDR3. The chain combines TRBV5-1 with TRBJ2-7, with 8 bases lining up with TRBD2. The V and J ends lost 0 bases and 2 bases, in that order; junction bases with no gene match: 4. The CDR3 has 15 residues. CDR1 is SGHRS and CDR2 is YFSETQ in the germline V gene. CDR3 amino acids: CASSLVAGGPYEQYF. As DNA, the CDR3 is TGCGCCAGCAGCTTGGTGGCGGGGGGACCCTACGAGCAGTACTTC. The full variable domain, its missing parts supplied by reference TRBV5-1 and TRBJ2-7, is KAGVTQTPRYLIKTRGQQVTLSCSPISGHRSVSWYQQTPGQGLQFLFEYFSETQRNKGNFPGRFSGRQFSNSRSEMNVSTLELGDSALYLCASSLVAGGPYEQYFGPGTRLTVT.

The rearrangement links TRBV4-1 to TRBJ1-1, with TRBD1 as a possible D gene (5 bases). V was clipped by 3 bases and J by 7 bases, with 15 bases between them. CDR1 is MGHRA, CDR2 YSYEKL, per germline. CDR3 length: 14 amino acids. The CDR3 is CASSHAHPGLEAFF. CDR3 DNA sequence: TGCGCCAGCAGCCACGCACACCCGGGACTTGAAGCTTTCTTT.

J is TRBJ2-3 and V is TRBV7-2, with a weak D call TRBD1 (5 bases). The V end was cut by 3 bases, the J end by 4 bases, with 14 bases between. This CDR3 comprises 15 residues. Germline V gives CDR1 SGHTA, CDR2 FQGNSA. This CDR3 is CASSFSRGSPDTQYF. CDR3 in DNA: TGTGCCAGCAGCTTTTCTAGGGGTAGCCCAGATACGCAGTATTTT.

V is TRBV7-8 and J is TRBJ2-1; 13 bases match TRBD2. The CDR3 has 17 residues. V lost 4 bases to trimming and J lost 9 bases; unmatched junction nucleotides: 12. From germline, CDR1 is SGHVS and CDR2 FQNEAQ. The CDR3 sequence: CASSYSPTGLAGTEQFF. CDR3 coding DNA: TGTGCCAGCAGCTACAGCCCAACGGGACTAGCGGGAACTGAGCAGTTCTTC. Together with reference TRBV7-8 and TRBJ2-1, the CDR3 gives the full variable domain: GAGVSQSPRYKVAKRGQDVALRCDPISGHVSLFWYQQALGQGPEFLTYFQNEAQLDKSGLPSDRFFAERPEGSVSTLKIQRTQQEDSAVYLCASSYSPTGLAGTEQFFGPGTRLTVL.

DNA for the CDR3: TGCAGCGCCTCAGGGGAAGGGCAGCCCCAGCATTTT. Translating it yields CSASGEGQPQHF. The chain is built from TRBV29-1 and TRBJ1-5; D might be TRBD1 (6 bases). Trimming removed 7 bases from V and 7 bases from J, with 14 bases in between. The CDR3 is made up of 12 amino acids. Germline CDR1 and CDR2: SQVTM and ANQGSEA.

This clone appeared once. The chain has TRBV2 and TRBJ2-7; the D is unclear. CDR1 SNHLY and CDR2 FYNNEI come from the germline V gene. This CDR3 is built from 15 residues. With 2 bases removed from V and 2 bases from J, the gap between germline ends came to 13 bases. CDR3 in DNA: TGTGCCAGCAGTGAAAGTAGGACGGAAACCTACGAGCAGTACTTC. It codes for CASSESRTETYEQYF.

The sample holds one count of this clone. The CDR3 sequence: CASSELPGGQETQYF. In DNA, the CDR3 is TGTGCCAGCAGTGAATTGCCAGGGGGTCAAGAGACCCAGTACTTC. This chain uses TRBV2 with TRBJ2-5, with TRBD1 matching over 7 bases. CDR1 SNHLY and CDR2 FYNNEI come from the germline V gene. The CDR3 is 15 residues long. V shed 2 bases, J shed 2 bases, and the junction held 5 bases outside the gene matches.

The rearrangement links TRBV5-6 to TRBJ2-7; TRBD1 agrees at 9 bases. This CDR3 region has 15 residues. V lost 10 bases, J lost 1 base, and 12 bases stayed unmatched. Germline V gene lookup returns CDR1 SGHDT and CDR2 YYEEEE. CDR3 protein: CAWSPGTGISYEQYF. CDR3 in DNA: TGTGCCTGGAGTCCCGGGACAGGGATTTCCTACGAGCAGTACTTC.

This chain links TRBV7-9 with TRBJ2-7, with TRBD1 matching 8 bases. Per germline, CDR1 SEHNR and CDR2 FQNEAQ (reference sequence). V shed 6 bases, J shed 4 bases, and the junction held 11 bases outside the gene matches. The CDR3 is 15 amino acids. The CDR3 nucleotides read TGTGCCAGCAGGCCAGTCGGACAGGGTGGGTACGAGCAGTACTTC. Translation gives CASRPVGQGGYEQYF. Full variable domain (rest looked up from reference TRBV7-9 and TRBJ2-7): DTGVSQNPRHKITKRGQNVTFRCDPISEHNRLYWYRQTLGQGPEFLTYFQNEAQLEKSRLLSDRFSAERPKGSFSTLEIQRTEQGDSAMYLCASRPVGQGGYEQYFGPGTRLTVT.

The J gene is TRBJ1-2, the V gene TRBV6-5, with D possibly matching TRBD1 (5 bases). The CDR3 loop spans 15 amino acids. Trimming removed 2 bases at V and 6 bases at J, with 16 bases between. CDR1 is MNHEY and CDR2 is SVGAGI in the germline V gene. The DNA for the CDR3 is TGTGCCAGCAGTTACCTTGGTCGTTGGGGGGATGGCTACACCTTC. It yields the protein CASSYLGRWGDGYTF.

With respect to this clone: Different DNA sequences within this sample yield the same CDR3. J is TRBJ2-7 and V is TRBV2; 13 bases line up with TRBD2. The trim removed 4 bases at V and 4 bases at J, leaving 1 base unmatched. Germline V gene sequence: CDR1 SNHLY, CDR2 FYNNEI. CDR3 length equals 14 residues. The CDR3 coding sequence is TGTGCCAGCAGTGGGACTAGCGGGAGTTACGAGCAGTACTTC. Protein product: CASSGTSGSYEQYF.

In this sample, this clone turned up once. DNA for the CDR3: TGTGCCAGCACTGGGGGGAGGAGGACAGATACGCAGTATTTT. It is translated as CASTGGRRTDTQYF. This chain joins TRBV6-1 and TRBJ2-3; D is possibly TRBD2 (6 bases). Looked up from germline, CDR1 is MNHNS and CDR2 is SASEGT. The V gene lost 7 bases and the J gene lost 3 bases, with 14 bases spanning the gap. The CDR3 covers 14 residues.

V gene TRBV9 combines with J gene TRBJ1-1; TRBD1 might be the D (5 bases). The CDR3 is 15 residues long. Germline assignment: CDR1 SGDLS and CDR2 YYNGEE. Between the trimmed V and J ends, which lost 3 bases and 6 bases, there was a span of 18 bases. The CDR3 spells CASSAHAGPEAEAFF. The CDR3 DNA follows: TGTGCCAGCAGCGCCCATGCAGGGCCCGAGGCTGAAGCTTTCTTT.

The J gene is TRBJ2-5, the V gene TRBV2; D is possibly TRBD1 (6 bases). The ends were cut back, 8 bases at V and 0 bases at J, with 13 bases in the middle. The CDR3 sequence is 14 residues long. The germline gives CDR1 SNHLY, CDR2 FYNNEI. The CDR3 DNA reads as TGTGCCAGCTCGAGGGACATAGACCAAGAGACCCAGTACTTC. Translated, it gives CASSRDIDQETQYF. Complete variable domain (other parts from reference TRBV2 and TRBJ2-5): EPEVTQTPSHQVTQMGQEVILRCVPISNHLYFYWYRQILGQKVEFLVSFYNNEISEKSEIFDDQFSVERPDGSNFTLKIRSTKLEDSAMYFCASSRDIDQETQYFGPGTRLLVL.

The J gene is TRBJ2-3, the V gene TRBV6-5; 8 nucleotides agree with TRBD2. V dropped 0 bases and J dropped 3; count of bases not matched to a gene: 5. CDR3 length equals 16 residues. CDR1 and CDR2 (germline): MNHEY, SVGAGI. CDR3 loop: CASSYSAGGMTDTQYF. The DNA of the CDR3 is TGTGCCAGCAGTTACTCCGCGGGAGGAATGACAGATACGCAGTATTTT.